This passage covers 21 T cell receptor beta chains from one sample sequenced in a study of blood T cell repertoires in COVID-19. The method was immunoSEQ multiplex PCR; TCRdb's version includes in-frame clones alone and lacks a portion of them. Of approximately 100,000 clones in the sample, 90% to 95% were seen once. The material sequenced was peripheral blood. The receptors were sampled from a man between 60 and 75 years old with acute or convalescent COVID-19.

This chain links TRBV19 with TRBJ1-6, with D possibly matching TRBD1 (6 bases). The V gene's germline CDR1 is LNHDA and CDR2 SQIVND (reference sequence). V lost 10 bases to trimming and J lost 2 bases, with 15 bases between them. CDR3 size: 15 residues. In DNA, the CDR3 is TGTGCCACCGGGGAGGGGGGCCCCTATAATTCACCCCTCCACTTT. This encodes CATGEGGPYNSPLHF. The entire variable domain, with the rest obtained from reference TRBV19 and TRBJ1-6, is as follows: DGGITQSPKYLFRKEGQNVTLSCEQNLNHDAMYWYRQDPGQGLRLIYYSQIVNDFQKGDIAEGYSVSREKKESFPLTVTSAQKNPTAFYLCATGEGGPYNSPLHFGNGTRLTVT.

The chain uses TRBV6-1 and TRBJ2-7; D is unclear. The CDR3 length is 13 residues. V was pared by 1 base and J by 5 bases, with 9 bases between. Germline CDR1 reads MNHNS; CDR2 reads SASEGT. CDR3 nucleotides: TGTGCCAGCAGTGAAGGCGTCGCCCACGAGCAGTACTTC. It is translated as CASSEGVAHEQYF.

This clone has just one count. J is TRBJ2-7 and V is TRBV7-8; a possible D gene is TRBD1 (6 bases). The germline V and J ends were trimmed by 3 bases and 6 bases, with 12 bases remaining between them. The germline CDR1 and CDR2 sequences are SGHVS and FQNEAQ. CDR3 size: 13 residues. The DNA for the CDR3 is TGTGCCAGCAGCTTGGGAACCAGGGGCGAGCAGTACTTC. Translating it yields CASSLGTRGEQYF.

This chain links TRBV14 with TRBJ2-6; D might be TRBD1 (6 bases). Germline V gene lookup returns CDR1 SGHDN and CDR2 FVKESK. This CDR3 contains 19 residues. V was shortened by 3 bases and J by 5 bases, with 23 bases between the two germline ends. Written as DNA, the CDR3 is TGTGCCAGCAGCCACAGGGGAAATGCCCTCACTTCTAGGGCCAACGTCCTGACTTTC. This gives the protein CASSHRGNALTSRANVLTF.

J is TRBJ2-7 and V is TRBV2; 8 nucleotides align to TRBD1. The CDR3 spans 13 residues. Germline CDR1 is SNHLY and CDR2 is FYNNEI. J gave up 5 bases and V 5 bases, and 5 bases lay outside the gene matches. CDR3 protein: CASSWTGKDEQYV. CDR3 in DNA: TGTGCCAGCAGTTGGACAGGGAAGGACGAGCAGTACGTC.

The V call is TRBV12-3 or TRBV12-4, the J call TRBJ2-5, with TRBD1 as a possible D gene (5 bases). The CDR3 is made up of 12 amino acids. Trimming stripped 3 bases from V and 5 bases from J, with 7 bases between. The CDR3 DNA reads TGTGCCAGCAGTTTCAGGGTTGAGACCCAGTACTTC. Translating gives CASSFRVETQYF.

This sequence joins TRBV19 and TRBJ1-5; D remains ambiguous. The V end lost 3 bases, the J end lost 6 bases, and 18 bases lay between the germline ends. CDR1 is LNHDA, CDR2 SQIVND, per germline (reference sequence). CDR3 size: 16 residues. This CDR3 is CASSMKYRNTGQPQHF. The DNA of the CDR3 is TGTGCCAGTAGTATGAAGTACCGAAACACGGGTCAGCCCCAGCATTTT.

The chain joins TRBV18 to TRBJ1-1, with TRBD1 matching over 7 bases. This CDR3 has 15 amino acids. Looked up from germline, CDR1 is KGHSH and CDR2 is LQKENI. Germline trimming cut 1 base from V and 4 bases from J; bases unmatched to any gene: 6. The CDR3 bases are TGTGCCAGCTCACCACTCGACAGGGAAGGCACTGAAGCTTTCTTT. Encoded protein: CASSPLDREGTEAFF.

The rearrangement joins TRBV11-3 to TRBJ2-1; D might be TRBD2 (5 bases). The CDR3 runs 15 residues. Germline V gene lookup returns CDR1 SGHNT and CDR2 YENEEA. The V end lost 5 bases, the J end lost 7 bases, and 18 bases lay between the germline ends. Here the CDR3 DNA reads TGTGCCAGCAGCAGAGACGGACTCCCCGGGAATGAGCAGTTCTTC. Its translation is CASSRDGLPGNEQFF.

This rearrangement joins TRBV19 to TRBJ2-1; perhaps TRBD2 as D (5 bases). Germline-derived CDR1 and CDR2 are LNHDA and SQIVND (reference sequence). Trimming stripped 3 bases from V and 9 bases from J, with 9 bases between. The length of the CDR3 is 12 residues. CDR3 sequence (DNA): TGTGCCAGTAGTATGGACTTAATTGAGCAGTTCTTC. Translating gives CASSMDLIEQFF.

This clone has only one observation. The chain is built from TRBV6-5 and TRBJ2-1; 7 nucleotides line up with TRBD1. The junction had 12 bases not matched to a gene; V was cut back by 7 bases and J by 6 bases. The CDR3 loop spans 15 amino acids. In germline, CDR1 is MNHEY, CDR2 SVGAGI. Written as DNA, the CDR3 is TGTGCCAGCACCTCGATACAGGGGCTAGGCAATGAGCAGTTCTTC. Its translation is CASTSIQGLGNEQFF.

The V call is TRBV19, the J call TRBJ2-7, with 12 bases matching TRBD2. V shed 6 bases and J 4 bases; nucleotides not matched to a gene: 4. There are 14 residues in the CDR3. Germline V gene sequence: CDR1 LNHDA, CDR2 SQIVND (reference sequence). CDR3: CASSLTSGSYEQYF. The CDR3 nucleotides read TGTGCCAGTAGCCTGACTAGCGGGAGTTACGAGCAGTACTTC.

The chain has TRBV18 and TRBJ2-1; 7 nucleotides line up with TRBD2. Germline CDR1 KGHSH, CDR2 LQKENI. The CDR3 sequence is 15 residues long. Unmatched junction bases numbered 1, after V lost 2 bases and J lost 0 bases. The CDR3 sequence: CASSPGGSSYNEQFF. DNA of the CDR3: TGTGCCAGCTCACCAGGCGGGAGCTCCTACAATGAGCAGTTCTTC.

The gene calls are TRBV19 and TRBJ1-2; 9 bases agree with TRBD1. V was clipped by 8 bases and J by 7 bases; unmatched bases: 11. Germline V gene lookup returns CDR1 LNHDA and CDR2 SQIVND (reference sequence). This CDR3 has 14 amino acids. The CDR3 bases are TGTGCCAGTCAAAAGGGACAGGGTTCTTTTGGCTACACCTTC. It codes for CASQKGQGSFGYTF. Complete variable domain (other parts from reference TRBV19 and TRBJ1-2): DGGITQSPKYLFRKEGQNVTLSCEQNLNHDAMYWYRQDPGQGLRLIYYSQIVNDFQKGDIAEGYSVSREKKESFPLTVTSAQKNPTAFYLCASQKGQGSFGYTFGSGTRLTVV.

The chain links TRBV5-4 to TRBJ2-3; weak D call: TRBD2 (6 bases). Germline-derived CDR1 and CDR2 are SGHNT and YYREEE (reference sequence). This CDR3 is built from 14 residues. The germline V and J ends were trimmed by 0 bases and 4 bases, with 9 bases remaining between them. CDR3 sequence: CASSLGRGADTQYF. CDR3 DNA sequence: TGTGCCAGCAGCTTGGGGCGGGGAGCAGATACGCAGTATTTT.

The gene calls are TRBV27 and TRBJ2-2; TRBD2 matches 7 bases. This CDR3 region has 17 residues. V was clipped by 6 bases and J by 0 bases; unmatched bases: 10. Germline CDR1 reads MNHEY; CDR2 reads SMNVEV (reference sequence). CDR3 nucleotides: TGTGCCAGCAGGTCAGTTGGACTAGGGACGAACACCGGGGAGCTGTTTTTT. It specifies CASRSVGLGTNTGELFF.

This chain links TRBV3-1 (or the pseudogene TRBV3-2) with TRBJ1-2; 7 positions agree with TRBD1. The CDR3 consists of 15 residues. Germline V gene lookup returns CDR1 LGHDT and CDR2 YNNKEL (reference sequence). Trimming took 4 bases from V and 1 from J; bases not matched to a gene: 6. The CDR3 sequence is CASSPNRGLNYGYTF. The DNA for the CDR3 is TGTGCCAGCAGCCCAAACAGGGGACTTAACTATGGCTACACCTTC.

This sequence joins TRBV3-1 (or the pseudogene TRBV3-2) and TRBJ2-2, with 8 bases fitting TRBD1. Trimming took 1 base from V and 6 from J; bases not matched to a gene: 13. The length of the CDR3 is 18 residues. Germline CDR1 is LGHDT and CDR2 is YNNKEL (reference sequence). The CDR3 reads CASSQGQGAQKRSGELFF. In nucleotides, the CDR3 is TGTGCCAGCAGCCAAGGTCAGGGGGCGCAAAAAAGGTCCGGGGAGCTGTTTTTT.

This clone was seen once. V and J are TRBV9 and TRBJ2-3; no definite D call. From germline, CDR1 is SGDLS and CDR2 YYNGEE. With 4 bases removed from V and 3 bases from J, the gap between germline ends came to 6 bases. CDR3 length: 12 amino acids. DNA for the CDR3: TGTGCCAGCAGCCCCCGGACAGATACGCAGTATTTT. Encoded protein: CASSPRTDTQYF. Drawing the rest from reference TRBV9 and TRBJ2-3, the complete variable domain is DSGVTQTPKHLITATGQRVTLRCSPRSGDLSVYWYQQSLDQGLQFLIQYYNGEERAKGNILERFSAQQFPDLHSELNLSSLELGDSALYFCASSPRTDTQYFGPGTRLTVL.

This chain uses TRBV19 with TRBJ2-1, with TRBD2 matching over 9 bases. From germline, CDR1 is LNHDA and CDR2 SQIVND (reference sequence). Unmatched junction bases numbered 4, after V lost 4 bases and J lost 0 bases. CDR3 size: 16 residues. The CDR3 spells CASSRSSGNSYNEQFF. Here the CDR3 DNA reads TGTGCCAGTAGTAGATCTAGCGGGAACTCCTACAATGAGCAGTTCTTC.

The chain joins TRBV10-3 to TRBJ2-1; 9 bases fit TRBD1. This CDR3 region has 14 residues. CDR1 and CDR2 from the germline V gene are ENHRY and SYGVKD. Unmatched junction bases numbered 5, after V lost 5 bases and J lost 6 bases. For the CDR3, the DNA is TGTGCCATCAGTCCGGGACAGGGTGTCAATGAGCAGTTCTTC. This translates into CAISPGQGVNEQFF.